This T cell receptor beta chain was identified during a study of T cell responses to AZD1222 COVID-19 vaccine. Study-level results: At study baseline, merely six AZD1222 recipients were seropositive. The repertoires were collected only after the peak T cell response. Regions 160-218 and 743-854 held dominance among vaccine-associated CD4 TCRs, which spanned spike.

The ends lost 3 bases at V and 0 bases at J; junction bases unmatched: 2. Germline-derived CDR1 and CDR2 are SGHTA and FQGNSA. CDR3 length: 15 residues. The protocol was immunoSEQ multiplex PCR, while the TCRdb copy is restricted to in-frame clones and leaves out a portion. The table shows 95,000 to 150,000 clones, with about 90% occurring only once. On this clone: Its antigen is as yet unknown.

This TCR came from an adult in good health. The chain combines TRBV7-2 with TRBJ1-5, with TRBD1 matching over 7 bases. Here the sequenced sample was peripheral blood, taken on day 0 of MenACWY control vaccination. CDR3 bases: TGTGCCAGCAGCTTGGGACAGAATAGCAATCAGCCCCAGCATTTT. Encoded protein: CASSLGQNSNQPQHF. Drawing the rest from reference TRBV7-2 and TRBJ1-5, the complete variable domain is GAGVSQSPSNKVTEKGKDVELRCDPISGHTALYWYRQSLGQGLEFLIYFQGNSAPDKSGLPSDRFSAERTGGSVSTLTIQRTQQEDSAVYLCASSLGQNSNQPQHFGDGTRLSIL.